This T cell receptor beta chain stems from a study of blood T cells in healthy people across ages (dated by TCRdb to the mid-2010s). A note on the overall study: In model experiments, template switching captured roughly one uniquely barcoded TCR beta cDNA molecule for every two T cells. Four age groups were formed from the donors: young (average roughly 15 years), middle-aged (roughly 38), aged (under 70) and long-lived (more than 75). Using the same blood draw, the study looked at two additional independent replicas of 1 million unique cDNA reads for two donors, one aged 18 to 30 and the other aged 80 or older. To avoid experimental bias, donors of different ages were randomly spread across the sequencing lanes. Age-related changes in TCR beta repertoire diversity were measured in the study by deep sequencing normalized with unique cDNA molecular identifiers.

Turning to this clonotype: Its antigen is not yet known. No qualities accompany the bases; no much larger clone lies one base away.

Donors were a few dozen systemically healthy Caucasian individuals from Russia aged roughly 6 to 95 years. Around 9.7 milliliters of peripheral blood were collected from each donor into EDTA-treated Vacutainer tubes. PBMCs were isolated by Ficoll-Paque density-gradient centrifugation, with at least 7 million obtained per sample. Trizol reagent was used to extract total RNA from PBMCs, with at least 6 micrograms per sample. For every donor, flow cytometry on a PBMC aliquot measured the percentage of naive CD45RAhigh/CD27high T cells. Library method: 5' RACE. Sequencing instrument: Illumina HiSeq 2500. The second PCR ran for about 6 to 12 cycles and used a J-beta primer mix along with a sample-barcoded 5' primer. A template-switch 5' adaptor carrying 12 random nucleotides introduced a unique molecular identifier onto each TCR beta cDNA molecule. Each sample yielded at least 2.5 million CDR3-containing paired-end reads. First-strand cDNA was synthesized from all RNA with the Mint cDNA synthesis kit, primed by a TRBC-specific oligonucleotide. Following uracil-DNA glycosylase treatment, all cDNA underwent a first 18-cycle PCR with the universal primers M1SS and BC2_uni_R. The study's processing was this. For normalization, 1 million high-quality reads were randomly selected from each sample, with every read carrying a distinct molecular identifier. Instead of being binned into consensus sequences, reads with shared molecular identifiers were discarded. MiTCR, with a Q25 quality threshold and the strictest error-elimination algorithm, was used for CDR3 identification, clonotype clustering and error correction. A nonparametric unseen species model using Euler transformation provided a lower-bound estimate of total TCR beta diversity. TCRdb applied fastp at Q25 and MiXCR to the public reads, then kept only in-frame beta chains. When rows share a CDR3 protein, they turn into one entry using the most common DNA and genes. The V and J calls reflect TCRdb's pipeline rather than the authors' work. The sample records 550,000 to 750,000 distinct CDR3 sequences, around 21% of which are singletons. The ten top clones hold approximately 3.7% of the sample.

As encoded in the germline V gene (reference sequence), CDR1 is DFQATT while CDR2 is SNEGSKA. V lost 0 bases and J lost 4 bases; the stretch between them is 12 bases long. From the cysteine through the phenylalanine, the CDR3 covers 14 amino acids. The DNA shown is the 42-base CDR3, in frame from base 1. General findings and caveats noted by the study authors: A strong correlation was found between observed TCR beta diversity and the percentage of naive T cells measured by flow cytometry. Because the CMV infection status of the donors was unknown, age-related changes in expanded clonotypes may potentially have been confounded. Observed TCR beta diversity per million T cells fell roughly linearly with age, and a significant reduction was already apparent by age about 43. Bulk unsorted PBMC profiling prevented conclusive comparison of naive and antigen-experienced compartments. Estimates of total diversity from one million sequenced T cells were regarded as lower bounds and underestimates. The long-lived group showed more naive CD4+ T cells, fewer expanded clones and increased TCR diversity than the aged group, suggesting age selection.

The V and J genes are TRBV20-1 and TRBJ2-5; tentative D gene TRBD2, with 6 bases matching. The source is a man between 65 and 85 years old in good health. The sequencing sample was made of blood. The DNA reads as follows: TGCAGTGCTAGAGATTACGGGAGAGGAGAGACCCAGTACTTC. This gives the protein CSARDYGRGETQYF.